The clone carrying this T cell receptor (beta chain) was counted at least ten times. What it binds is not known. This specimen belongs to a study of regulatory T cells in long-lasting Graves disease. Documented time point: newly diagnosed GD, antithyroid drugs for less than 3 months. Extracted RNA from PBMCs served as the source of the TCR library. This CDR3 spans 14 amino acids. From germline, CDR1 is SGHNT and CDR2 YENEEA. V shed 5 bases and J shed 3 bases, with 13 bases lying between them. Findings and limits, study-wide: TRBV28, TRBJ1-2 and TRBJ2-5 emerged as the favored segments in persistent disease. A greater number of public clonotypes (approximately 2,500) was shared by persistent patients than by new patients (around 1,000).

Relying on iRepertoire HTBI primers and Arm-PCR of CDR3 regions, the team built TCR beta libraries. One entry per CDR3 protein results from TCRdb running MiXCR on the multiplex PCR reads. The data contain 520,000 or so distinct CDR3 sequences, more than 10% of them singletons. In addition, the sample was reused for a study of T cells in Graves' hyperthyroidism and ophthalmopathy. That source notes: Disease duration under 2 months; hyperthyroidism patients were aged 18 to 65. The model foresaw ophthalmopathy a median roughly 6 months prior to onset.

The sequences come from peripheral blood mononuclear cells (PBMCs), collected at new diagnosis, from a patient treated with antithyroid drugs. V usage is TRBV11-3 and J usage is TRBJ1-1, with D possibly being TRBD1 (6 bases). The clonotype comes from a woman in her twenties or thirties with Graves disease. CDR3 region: CASSGGPRDTEAFF. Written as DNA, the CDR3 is TGTGCCAGCAGCGGGGGCCCTAGGGACACTGAAGCTTTCTTT. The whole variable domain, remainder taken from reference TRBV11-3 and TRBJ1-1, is EAGVVQSPRYKIIEKKQPVAFWCNPISGHNTLYWYLQNLGQGPELLIRYENEEAVDDSQLPKDRFSAERLKGVDSTLKIQPAELGDSAVYLCASSGGPRDTEAFFGQGTRLTVV.